The next 16 T cell receptor beta chains were all read from a single sample in a study of blood T cell repertoires in COVID-19. The table came from immunoSEQ multiplex PCR; TCRdb's copy has only in-frame clones and leaves some out. The repertoire has fewer than 85,000 clones, 82% of them found once; the top ten carry around 4.1%. Sequenced material: peripheral blood. These receptors were taken from a woman aged 55-75 years with acute or convalescent COVID-19.

The chain joins TRBV7-6 to TRBJ2-3; a weak D match, TRBD1 (6 bases). The V gene lost 3 bases and the J gene lost 6 bases, with 13 bases spanning the gap. Germline V gene sequence: CDR1 SGHVS, CDR2 FNYEAQ. This CDR3 has 14 residues. The DNA of the CDR3 is TGTGCCAGCAGCTTTTTGCAGGGGAGTGATACGCAGTATTTT. Amino acid sequence: CASSFLQGSDTQYF.

V gene TRBV14 combines with J gene TRBJ1-1; TRBD1 might be the D (5 bases). The V gene's germline CDR1 is SGHDN and CDR2 FVKESK. V was shortened by 1 base and J by 9 bases, with 18 bases between the two germline ends. This CDR3 contains 15 residues. In DNA, the CDR3 is TGTGCCAGCAGCCAAGGTTTGTCGACAGTTCTGAAAGCTTTCTTT. This codes for CASSQGLSTVLKAFF.

The chain employs TRBV19 and TRBJ2-5; 7 positions match TRBD2. The CDR3 is 13 residues long. V trimming: 5 bases; J trimming: 5 bases; junction bases outside the gene matches: 5. Germline V lookup: CDR1 LNHDA, CDR2 SQIVND (reference sequence). As DNA, the CDR3 is TGTGCCAGTAGTCCGGACGGGGGGGAGACCCAGTACTTC. It translates to CASSPDGGETQYF.

The rearrangement links TRBV5-1 to TRBJ1-2; tentative D call: TRBD1 (6 bases). The CDR3 extends over 14 amino acids. Trimming left V 9 bases short and J 7 bases short, with 22 bases between. The V gene's germline CDR1 is SGHRS and CDR2 YFSETQ. DNA for the CDR3: TGCGCCACCGCCAAGGACCAGGGAGGGGGTGGCTACACCTTC. Translation gives CATAKDQGGGGYTF.

The CDR3 DNA sequence: TGTGCCTGGAGTGTACGAGCGGGAGTAAGCACCGGGGAGCTGTTTTTT. Its protein product is CAWSVRAGVSTGELFF. This chain joins TRBV30 and TRBJ2-2, with 8 nucleotides matching TRBD2. Per germline, CDR1 GTSNPN and CDR2 SVGIG (reference sequence). There are 16 residues in the CDR3. J lost 4 bases, V lost 0 bases, and 7 bases had no gene match.

The rearrangement joins TRBV28 to TRBJ1-2, with 7 bases identical to TRBD1. The germline CDR1 and CDR2 sequences are MDHEN and SYDVKM. The V gene end was trimmed by 1 base and the J gene end by 5 bases; junction bases not matched to a gene: 10. The CDR3 length is 16 residues. This CDR3 is CASSLSSETGWYGYTF. Written as DNA, the CDR3 is TGTGCCAGCAGTTTATCTTCCGAGACAGGGTGGTATGGCTACACCTTC.

This clone was detected a few times. This sequence joins TRBV2 and TRBJ2-2; no clear D gene. CDR3 length: 13 residues. Germline CDR1 and CDR2: SNHLY and FYNNEI. Trimming pared 10 bases from V and 4 bases from J, leaving 13 bases between. The CDR3 region has the DNA TGTGCCACCGAGGAGACGGGCACCGGGGAGCTGTTTTTT. The encoded protein is CATEETGTGELFF.

V gene TRBV19 combines with J gene TRBJ1-3; 11 bases are a match to TRBD1. After removal of 5 bases from V and 3 bases from J, the junction contained 6 bases not matched to a gene. CDR1 and CDR2 (germline): LNHDA, SQIVND (reference sequence). The CDR3 has 16 residues. In DNA, the CDR3 is TGTGCCAGTAGTTCGTGGACAGGGGGCTATGGAAACACCATATATTTT. It translates to CASSSWTGGYGNTIYF.

This chain uses TRBV5-6 with TRBJ2-1; possible D gene TRBD2, 6 bases. V was pared by 5 bases and J by 6 bases, with 12 bases between. Germline-derived CDR1 and CDR2 are SGHDT and YYEEEE. The CDR3 totals 13 residues. CDR3 bases: TGTGCCAGCAGTCTGGACTACATCAATGAGCAGTTCTTC. Protein: CASSLDYINEQFF.

The genes are TRBV6-1 and TRBJ1-1; TRBD1 matches 10 bases. The CDR3 covers 14 residues. CDR1 is MNHNS and CDR2 is SASEGT in the germline V gene. Germline trimming cut 3 bases from V and 6 bases from J; bases unmatched to any gene: 4. CDR3 sequence (DNA): TGTGCCAGCAGTGACGACAGGGGGCTAGCTGAAGCTTTCTTT. Its translation is CASSDDRGLAEAFF.

This clone was observed a single time. V usage is TRBV11-3 and J usage is TRBJ2-7, with TRBD1 as a possible D gene (6 bases). The CDR3 runs 14 residues. The germline V gene encodes CDR1 SGHNT and CDR2 YENEEA. The germline V and J ends were trimmed by 1 base and 5 bases, with 12 bases remaining between them. The DNA for the CDR3 is TGTGCCAGCAGCTTAGGAGGACAGTCCCACGAGCAGTACTTC. Protein: CASSLGGQSHEQYF.

This clone has more than one count but fewer than ten. This chain connects TRBV20-1 to TRBJ2-1; possible D gene TRBD2, 6 bases. Germline CDR1 DFQATT, CDR2 SNEGSKA (reference sequence). The CDR3 extends over 14 amino acids. Trimming cost V 6 bases and J 8 bases, with 20 bases left between them. The CDR3 reads CSASGGTRFYEQFF. The CDR3 region has the DNA TGCAGTGCAAGTGGCGGGACCCGCTTCTATGAGCAGTTCTTC.

This chain connects TRBV27 to TRBJ1-5, with 8 nucleotides matching TRBD1. Trimming cost V 1 base and J 6 bases; bases outside gene matches: 8. CDR3 size: 16 residues. Germline CDR1 is MNHEY and CDR2 is SMNVEV (reference sequence). The CDR3 DNA reads as TGTGCCAGCAGTTTATGGGCAGGGGGCGGCGGTCAGCCCCAGCATTTT. Its translation is CASSLWAGGGGQPQHF.

This clone was observed a few times. This rearrangement joins TRBV6-5 to TRBJ2-7, with D possibly matching TRBD2 (5 bases). Per germline, CDR1 MNHEY and CDR2 SVGAGI. The CDR3 is 11 amino acids. Deletions cut 2 bases from V and 12 bases from J, with 11 bases between. The CDR3 loop is CASSYRGRSYF. CDR3 DNA: TGTGCCAGCAGTTACAGAGGGCGCTCGTACTTC.

Only one count was recorded for this clone. The V gene is TRBV5-1, the J gene TRBJ2-2; D unclear. Trimming stripped 4 bases from V and 6 bases from J, with 10 bases between. There are 13 residues in the CDR3. Germline V gene lookup returns CDR1 SGHRS and CDR2 YFSETQ. The CDR3 coding sequence is TGCGCCAGCAGCGTCAGGATTCCCGGGGAGCTGTTTTTT. As protein: CASSVRIPGELFF.

The chain joins TRBV19 to TRBJ2-1; 7 bases match TRBD2. The CDR3 loop spans 14 amino acids. V dropped 10 bases and J dropped 5; count of bases not matched to a gene: 11. The germline V gene has CDR1 LNHDA and CDR2 SQIVND (reference sequence). For the CDR3, the DNA is TGTGCCACCGCCGGGGGGTATCTTAACAATGAGCAGTTCTTC. It is translated as CATAGGYLNNEQFF.